A selection of T cell receptor beta chains follows, all from one sample in a study of blood T cells in healthy people across ages. TCRdb passed the 5' RACE reads through MiXCR, listing each CDR3 protein once. This table has 800,000 or so distinct CDR3 sequences, 46% appearing once. Source material: blood. The receptors were gathered from an elderly man in good health. Each CDR3 is given with its conserved first and last residue. Fields, in order: clone size, D gene, J gene, V gene, CDR3 DNA, CDR3 protein. The D gene is left open where the match is weak. The size entry is marked missing in some rows and otherwise reads once, few, many or a size class.

>few|TRBD1|TRBJ2-5|TRBV20-1
TGCAGTGCCGCGATGGGACAGGGTGAAGAGACCCAGTACTTC
CSAAMGQGEETQYF
>-|TRBD1|TRBJ2-3|TRBV2
TGTGCCAGCAGCGGGACAGGGGGCTCGACAGATACGCAGTATTTT
CASSGTGGSTDTQYF
>-|-|TRBJ2-3|TRBV5-4
TGTGCCAGCAGCTACAGGAGCCCTAGCACAGATACGCAGTATTTT
CASSYRSPSTDTQYF
>once|TRBD1|TRBJ2-7|TRBV5-6
TGTGCCAGCAGCTCGACAGGGTGGATATCCTACGAGCAGTACTTC
CASSSTGWISYEQYF
>few|-|TRBJ2-1|TRBV28
TGTGCCAGCAGTTTCGTACGATCAAATGAGCAGTTCTTC
CASSFVRSNEQFF
>many|-|TRBJ2-3|TRBV7-2
TGTGCCAGCAGCGCACCTTGGATCACAGATACGCAGTATTTT
CASSAPWITDTQYF
>-|TRBD2|TRBJ2-5|TRBV5-1
TGCGCCAGCAGCTTGGCCTTGAGACTAGCGGGTGAAAGGGAAGAGACCCAGTACTTC
CASSLALRLAGEREETQYF
>few|-|TRBJ2-3|TRBV6-8
TGTGCCAGCGGAGCCGTGGACGGAGACAAGAACGAGAACCCCACAGATACGCAGTATTTT
CASGAVDGDKNENPTDTQYF
>few|-|TRBJ2-2|TRBV20-1
TGCAGTGCTAGACTACCTCAGGGGACCACCGGGGAGCTGTTTTTT
CSARLPQGTTGELFF
>-|-|TRBJ2-5|TRBV27
TGTGCCAGCACCACTTTCAGGGGGACTCAAGAGACCCAGTACTTC
CASTTFRGTQETQYF
>-|TRBD2|TRBJ2-1|TRBV5-6
TGTGCCAGCACCTGGGGGGGAGATGAGCAGTTCTTC
CASTWGGDEQFF
>-|TRBD2|TRBJ2-5|TRBV30
TGTGCCTGGAGTGGCAGCGGGAGTACCTACAATGAGCAGTACTTC
CAWSGSGSTYNEQYF
>-|-|TRBJ2-1|TRBV24-1
TGTGCCACCAGTGATTTCTACAGGGACAATGAGCAGTTCTTC
CATSDFYRDNEQFF
>few|TRBD1|TRBJ1-2|TRBV5-5
TGTGCCAGCAGCCGAACCGGGACAGGGCTCAACTATGGCTACACCTTC
CASSRTGTGLNYGYTF
>-|TRBD2|TRBJ2-3|TRBV20-1
TGCAGTGCTAGAATCATCCTAGCGGGGACCCGCACAGATACGCAGTATTTT
CSARIILAGTRTDTQYF
>-|TRBD1|TRBJ1-2|TRBV3-1
TGTGCCAGCAGCCAAGCTGGGACAGCCCTTGATGGCTACACCTTC
CASSQAGTALDGYTF
>few|-|TRBJ2-3|TRBV12-3/TRBV12-4
TGTGCCAGCAGCGGGGAGCATACGCAGTATTTT
CASSGEHTQYF
>few|-|TRBJ2-1|TRBV5-6
TGTGCCAGCAGCAAGAACTCCTACAATGAGCAGTTCTTC
CASSKNSYNEQFF
>-|TRBD2|TRBJ2-1|TRBV29-1
TGCAGCGTTGAGGTGGGAGGGTACCAAGAGACCCAGTTCTTC
CSVEVGGYQETQFF
>-|-|TRBJ2-7|TRBV20-1
TGCAGTGCTAGGAGAGGGGGGGCGGACTACGAGCAGTACTTC
CSARRGGADYEQYF
>-|TRBD2|TRBJ2-1|TRBV7-2
TGTGCCAGCAGCTCCTTTGTTTTAGCGGGAGACGACAATGAGCAGTTCTTC
CASSSFVLAGDDNEQFF
>-|-|TRBJ2-7|TRBV10-1
TGCGCCAGCAGTGAGTCGCTGGGGGGGCTCGAGCAGTACTTC
CASSESLGGLEQYF
>few|-|TRBJ2-3|TRBV28
TGTGCCAGCAGTTCGCCGTCACTCTCCAGCACAGATACGCAGTATTTT
CASSSPSLSSTDTQYF
>-|TRBD1|TRBJ2-6|TRBV11-1
TGTGCCAGCAGCACCGCCGGGACAGGGGTATCTGGGGCCAACGTCCTGACTTTC
CASSTAGTGVSGANVLTF
>-|TRBD2|TRBJ2-1|TRBV7-3
TGTGCCAGCAGTATTGGGACTAGCGGGAGGACCACTGAGCAGTTCTTC
CASSIGTSGRTTEQFF
>few|-|TRBJ2-1|TRBV11-3
TGTGCCAGCAGCTCGCCCCGTTACTACAATGAGCAGTTCTTC
CASSSPRYYNEQFF
>-|TRBD2|TRBJ2-1|TRBV12-3/TRBV12-4
TGTGCCAGCAGCCCGGGGAGGGCTAGCTCCTACAATGAGCAGTTCTTC
CASSPGRASSYNEQFF
>few|-|TRBJ2-2|TRBV12-3/TRBV12-4
TGTGCCAGCAGTCCCCTGAGAAACACCGGGGAGCTGTTTTTT
CASSPLRNTGELFF
>-|TRBD1|TRBJ2-5|TRBV5-1
TGCGTCAGCAGCTTACATCGGGACAGGGAAGAGACCCAGTACTTC
CVSSLHRDREETQYF
>-|-|TRBJ2-6|TRBV20-1
TGCAGTGCCAAATCAGGACGGATCTCTGGGGCCAACGTCCTGACTTTC
CSAKSGRISGANVLTF
>-|-|TRBJ1-2|TRBV6-5
TGTGCCAGCAGCTCCTCGGCGGAAGACTATGGCTACACCTTC
CASSSSAEDYGYTF
>-|-|TRBJ2-6|TRBV6-5
TGTGCCGTAGGGAGGTCTGGGGCCAACGTCCTGACTTTC
CAVGRSGANVLTF
>few|TRBD1|TRBJ2-7|TRBV6-2/TRBV6-3
TGTGCCAGCAGTTCCGGGACAGGGCTGAAATACGAGCAGTACTTC
CASSSGTGLKYEQYF
>-|TRBD1|TRBJ1-6|TRBV28
TGTGCCAGCAGTTCGGACAGGAGCAATTCACCCCTCCACTTT
CASSSDRSNSPLHF
>-|-|TRBJ1-2|TRBV7-2
TGTGCCAGCAGGATTACAGGGTTAAACTATGGCTACACCTTC
CASRITGLNYGYTF
>many|-|TRBJ2-7|TRBV21-1
TGTGCCAGCAGCAAATACGAGGCGGGAGGGTCCTACGAGCAGTACTTC
CASSKYEAGGSYEQYF
>once|-|TRBJ2-2|TRBV29-1
TGCAGCGTTGAAGATAAGGGACTGAACACCGGGGAGCTGTTTTTT
CSVEDKGLNTGELFF
>few|-|TRBJ2-7|TRBV2
TGTGCCAGCCTCGGACAGCCTTCAACGAGCGAGCAGTACTTC
CASLGQPSTSEQYF
>many|TRBD1|TRBJ2-7|TRBV28
TGTGCCAGCAGGAGACAGGGCTACGAGCAGTACTTC
CASRRQGYEQYF
>-|-|TRBJ2-7|TRBV28
TGTGCCAGCAGTTCGCCGCGGAGCTCCTACGAGCAGTACTTC
CASSSPRSSYEQYF
>-|-|TRBJ2-7|TRBV5-6
TGTGCCAGCAGCTTCGTGGGTGACCCTCGTGAGCAGTACTTC
CASSFVGDPREQYF
>-|TRBD2|TRBJ2-2|TRBV29-1
TGCAGCGTTAAGATAAATTTCCCGGGACTAGCGGGAGGTTTGAACACCGGGGAGCTGTTTTTT
CSVKINFPGLAGGLNTGELFF
>-|TRBD1|TRBJ1-5|TRBV2
TGTGCCAGCAGCGAAGAAACAGGGGGCAGTCAGCCCCAGCATTTT
CASSEETGGSQPQHF
>-|-|TRBJ2-1|TRBV7-3
TGTGCCAGCAGCTTAAATTCCCACCTGGGTGAGCAGTTCTTC
CASSLNSHLGEQFF
>-|TRBD1|TRBJ1-2|TRBV5-1
TGCGCCAGCAGCACTTTGGGACAGGGGGCCGGCTATGGCTACACCTTC
CASSTLGQGAGYGYTF
>-|-|TRBJ2-7|TRBV12-3/TRBV12-4
TGTGCCAGCAGACAGAGCACAGGGGGGGCCAATGAGCAGTACTTC
CASRQSTGGANEQYF
>-|-|TRBJ2-5|TRBV29-1
TGCAGCGTTGTAGGTGCCAAAGAGACCCAGTACTTC
CSVVGAKETQYF
>-|-|TRBJ2-7|TRBV12-3/TRBV12-4
TGTGCCAGCAGTTTAGACCCCCTAGAGCAGTACTTC
CASSLDPLEQYF